This TCR beta chain appears in the sequencing data of a study of blood T cells in healthy people across ages. It was with a sample-barcoded 5' primer and a J-beta primer mix that a second PCR of roughly 7 to 12 cycles was run. TCRdb fed the 5' RACE reads into MiXCR, producing one record per CDR3 protein. The table shows some 790,000 distinct CDR3 sequences, with more than 25% occurring only once. The CDR3 runs 15 residues. Germline values: CDR1 WNHNN, CDR2 SYGVQD (reference sequence). Losses at the gene ends were 6 bases for V and 2 bases for J; bases not matched to a gene: 5. This sequence was found in a woman older than 75 in good health. The sample taken for sequencing was blood. V usage is TRBV10-1 and J usage is TRBJ2-3; 10 bases are a match to TRBD2. The DNA of the CDR3 is TGCGCCAGCAGGGTAGCGGGGGGAGTCACAGATACGCAGTATTTT. Its translation: CASRVAGGVTDTQYF.